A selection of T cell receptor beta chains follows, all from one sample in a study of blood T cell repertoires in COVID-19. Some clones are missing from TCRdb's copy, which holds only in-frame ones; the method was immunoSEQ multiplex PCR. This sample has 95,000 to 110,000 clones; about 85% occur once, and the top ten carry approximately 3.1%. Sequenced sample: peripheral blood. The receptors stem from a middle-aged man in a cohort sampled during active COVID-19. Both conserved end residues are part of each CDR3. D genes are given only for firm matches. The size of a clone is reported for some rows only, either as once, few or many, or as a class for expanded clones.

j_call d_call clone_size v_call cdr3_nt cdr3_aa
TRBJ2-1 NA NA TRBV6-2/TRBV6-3 TGTGCCAGCAGTTCTCGGACTCCGCAGGCCTACAATGAGCAGTTCTTC CASSSRTPQAYNEQFF
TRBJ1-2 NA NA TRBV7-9 TGTGCCAGCAGCCTGTCGGGTGCCAACTATGGCTACACCTTC CASSLSGANYGYTF
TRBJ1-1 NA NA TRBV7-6 TGTGCCAGCAGTAGGGGGGGTAACACTGAAGCTTTCTTT CASSRGGNTEAFF
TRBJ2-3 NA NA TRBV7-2 TGTGCCAGCAGCAGACCCCCTAGCGCCCCTAGCACAGATACGCAGTATTTT CASSRPPSAPSTDTQYF
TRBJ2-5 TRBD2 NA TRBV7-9 TGTGCCAGCAGCTTGGCGGGGGGACGACAAGAGACCCAGTACTTC CASSLAGGRQETQYF
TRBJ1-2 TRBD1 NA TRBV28 TGTGCCAGCAGCGACAGGGGTGGCTACACCTTC CASSDRGGYTF
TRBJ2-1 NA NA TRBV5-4 TGTGCCAGCAGCTTAGGGAGCCTATTGGGTAATGAGCAGTTCTTC CASSLGSLLGNEQFF
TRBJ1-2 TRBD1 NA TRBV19 TGTGCCAGTAGGAGGGACAGGACCTATGGCTACACCTTC CASRRDRTYGYTF
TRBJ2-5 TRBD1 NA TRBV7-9 TGTGCCAGCAGCCGGGACAGGGGGCACCAAGAGACCCAGTACTTC CASSRDRGHQETQYF
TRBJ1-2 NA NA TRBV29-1 TGCAGCTATCGGTCTACAGGGTCCGCCTATGGCTACACCTTC CSYRSTGSAYGYTF
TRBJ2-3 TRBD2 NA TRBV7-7 TGTGCTAGCAGCCCGCAGCGGGGGGGCGGCGCAGATACGCAGTATTTT CASSPQRGGGADTQYF
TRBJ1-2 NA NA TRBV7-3 TGTGCCAGCAGCCAACAAGGAGGGCTTGGATATGGCTACACCTTC CASSQQGGLGYGYTF
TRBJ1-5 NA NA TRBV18 TGTGCCAGCTCACCAACAGGCTCGGATCAGCCCCAGCATTTT CASSPTGSDQPQHF
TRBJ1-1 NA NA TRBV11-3 TGTGCCAGCAGCAAACAACTAACAGGCTCGAACACTGAAGCTTTCTTT CASSKQLTGSNTEAFF
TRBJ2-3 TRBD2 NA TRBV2 TGTGCCAGCAGTGAAGTTGCGGGGGGAGGGACAGATACGCAGTATTTT CASSEVAGGGTDTQYF
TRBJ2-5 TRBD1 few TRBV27 TGTGCCAGCAGTAGGACAGGGGTCGGAGAGACCCAGTACTTC CASSRTGVGETQYF
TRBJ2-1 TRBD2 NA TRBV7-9 TGTGCCAGCAGCTTAATACTAGCGGGGGCTGAGCAGTTCTTC CASSLILAGAEQFF